These 8 T cell receptor beta chains were sequenced from one sample in a study of T cells after yellow fever vaccination. TCRdb redid the calling of the 5' RACE reads with MiXCR, one entry per CDR3 protein. The table has hundreds of thousands of distinct CDR3 sequences, 3.6% seen once; the top ten hold roughly a quarter. The starting material was PBMCs, obtained on the day of the yellow fever booster vaccination. Receptors were obtained from a man between 18 and 29 years old who received the YFV17D yellow fever vaccine.

This clonotype was recorded a few times. This chain joins TRBV19 and TRBJ2-2; D gene uncertain. The CDR3 consists of 11 residues. Germline lookup yields CDR1 LNHDA and CDR2 SQIVND (reference sequence). V was clipped by 6 bases and J by 4 bases, with 3 bases between them. CDR3 amino acids: CASRVTGELFF. CDR3 bases: TGTGCCAGTAGGGTCACCGGGGAGCTGTTTTTT.

This clonotype was detected ten times or more. The chain employs TRBV3-1 and TRBJ2-2, with 9 bases lining up with TRBD1. Germline CDR1 LGHDT, CDR2 YNNKEL (reference sequence). The CDR3 consists of 16 residues. V was pared by 4 bases and J by 4 bases, with 7 bases of the junction left unmatched. DNA of the CDR3: TGTGCCAGCAGCCGGAGGACAGGGGTTAGCACCGGGGAGCTGTTTTTT. Translation gives CASSRRTGVSTGELFF. The full variable domain, completed using reference TRBV3-1 and TRBJ2-2, is DTAVSQTPKYLVTQMGNDKSIKCEQNLGHDTMYWYKQDSKKFLKIMFSYNNKELIINETVPNRFSPKSPDKAHLNLHINSLELGDSAVYFCASSRRTGVSTGELFFGEGSRLTVL.

This clonotype occurred a few times. The V gene is TRBV14, the J gene TRBJ2-3; D unresolved. The CDR3 consists of 15 residues. Germline V gives CDR1 SGHDN, CDR2 FVKESK. The V and J ends lost 1 base and 0 bases respectively, with 8 bases between them. CDR3 sequence reads: CASSQGLTSTDTQYF. CDR3 nucleotide sequence: TGTGCCAGCAGCCAAGGACTCACTAGCACAGATACGCAGTATTTT.

This chain joins TRBV7-2 and TRBJ2-7; a possible D gene is TRBD1 (5 bases). V lost 1 base, J lost 2 bases, and 12 bases lay in between. The CDR3 is 15 residues long. Germline lookup yields CDR1 SGHTA and CDR2 FQGNSA. CDR3 amino acids: CASSLVPDNTYEQYF. The CDR3 nucleotides read TGTGCCAGCAGCTTAGTTCCGGACAACACCTACGAGCAGTACTTC.

At least ten counts were recorded for this clonotype. This rearrangement joins TRBV6-5 to TRBJ2-3, with 7 positions matching TRBD2. This CDR3 contains 13 residues. Trimming removed 8 bases from V and 4 bases from J; junction bases left unmatched: 6. Germline values: CDR1 MNHEY, CDR2 SVGAGI. CDR3 amino acids: CASQRDGADTQYF. CDR3 sequence (DNA): TGTGCCAGCCAGCGGGACGGCGCAGATACGCAGTATTTT.

In this sample, this clonotype turned up a few times. The chain joins TRBV6-5 to TRBJ1-1, with D uncertain. This CDR3 has 15 residues. V shed 0 bases and J shed 2 bases, with 10 bases lying between them. The germline V gene encodes CDR1 MNHEY and CDR2 SVGAGI. The CDR3 here is CASSYSASGNTEAFF. As DNA, the CDR3 is TGTGCCAGCAGTTACTCGGCATCGGGTAACACTGAAGCTTTCTTT.

This clonotype has more than one count but fewer than ten. The chain employs TRBV5-1 and TRBJ2-7, with 7 bases aligning to TRBD1. CDR1 is SGHRS and CDR2 is YFSETQ in the germline V gene. Losses at the gene ends were 2 bases for V and 5 bases for J; bases not matched to a gene: 7. CDR3 size: 14 residues. The DNA for the CDR3 is TGCGCCAGCAGCTTTGTAGGGGGCGGCGACGAGCAGTACTTC. Its translation is CASSFVGGGDEQYF.

This clonotype has only a few counts. CDR3 protein: CASSLQGAGTDTQYF. As DNA, the CDR3 is TGTGCCAGCAGCTTACAGGGGGCAGGCACAGATACGCAGTATTTT. The rearrangement joins TRBV7-2 to TRBJ2-3; 8 bases line up with TRBD1. With 2 bases clipped from V and 1 base from J, the junction kept 2 bases outside the gene matches. There are 15 residues in the CDR3. Germline CDR1 SGHTA, CDR2 FQGNSA.